The 29 T cell receptor beta chains presented below share a single source sample, sequenced in a study of regulatory T cells in long-lasting Graves disease. Arm-PCR of CDR3 regions with iRepertoire HTBI primers generated TCR beta libraries. Each CDR3 protein is one row after TCRdb ran MiXCR on the multiplex PCR reads. The sample contains more than 300,000 distinct CDR3 sequences, over 9.5% of which appear only once. The sample's time point: newly diagnosed GD, antithyroid drugs for less than 3 months. PBMC RNA was the source of the TCR library. The same sample was also used in a study of T cells in Graves' hyperthyroidism and ophthalmopathy.

The sample in question was peripheral blood mononuclear cells (PBMCs), obtained at new diagnosis, from a patient treated with antithyroid drugs. These receptors all stem from a woman between 18 and 29 years old with Graves disease.

This clonotype was seen at least ten times. V gene TRBV20-1 combines with J gene TRBJ2-3; D perhaps matches TRBD2 (6 bases). The ends were cut back, 1 base at V and 0 bases at J, with 8 bases in the middle. In germline, CDR1 is DFQATT, CDR2 SNEGSKA (reference sequence). The CDR3 extends over 14 amino acids. The CDR3 reads CSARVGLSTDTQYF. CDR3 bases: TGCAGTGCTAGAGTAGGACTAAGCACAGATACGCAGTATTTT.

This clonotype was seen at least ten times. V usage is TRBV11-2 and J usage is TRBJ2-5; D unclear. CDR1 and CDR2 from the germline V gene are SGHAT and FQNNGV. Trimming took 4 bases from V and 0 from J, leaving 15 bases between them. The CDR3 runs 16 residues. The CDR3 coding sequence is TGTGCCAGCAGCTCTTTCCTGGGCAGATACCAAGAGACCCAGTACTTC. Translating it yields CASSSFLGRYQETQYF.

This clonotype was seen ten or more times. J is TRBJ2-5 and V is TRBV12-3 or TRBV12-4; the D gene could be TRBD1 or TRBD2 (6 bases each). V was clipped by 2 bases and J by 0 bases, with 10 bases between them. The CDR3 length is 15 residues. In DNA, the CDR3 is TGTGCCAGCAGTTTATGGGGGGCTGACCAAGAGACCCAGTACTTC. As protein: CASSLWGADQETQYF.

There are a few counts of this clonotype. This CDR3 reads CASSSPFVGGREDEQFF. In DNA, the CDR3 is TGTGCCAGCAGCTCCCCTTTTGTCGGCGGGAGAGAAGATGAGCAGTTCTTC. V is TRBV7-2 and J is TRBJ2-1; TRBD2 matches 7 bases. CDR1 and CDR2 (germline): SGHTA, FQGNSA. The CDR3 sequence is 17 residues long. After removal of 4 bases from V and 8 bases from J, the junction contained 17 bases not matched to a gene.

V is TRBV27 and J is TRBJ2-1; D not resolved. Looked up from germline, CDR1 is MNHEY and CDR2 is SMNVEV (reference sequence). This CDR3 is built from 16 residues. V was cut by 0 bases and J by 1 base, with 10 bases left in between. CDR3 sequence reads: CASSLSPGPSYNEQFF. CDR3 sequence (DNA): TGTGCCAGCAGTTTATCCCCCGGGCCGTCCTACAATGAGCAGTTCTTC.

This clonotype occurred many times. The chain uses TRBV13 and TRBJ1-5, with D hard to call. The CDR3 consists of 18 residues. The germline V and J ends were trimmed by 3 bases and 2 bases, with 20 bases remaining between them. Germline assignment: CDR1 PRHDT and CDR2 FYEKMQ (reference sequence). The CDR3 region has the DNA TGTGCCAGCAGCTTGAAAACTCAAGGCAACCCGGGCAATCAGCCCCAGCATTTT. As protein: CASSLKTQGNPGNQPQHF.

This clonotype was counted many times. V gene TRBV20-1 combines with J gene TRBJ1-2, with TRBD1 as a possible D gene (6 bases). The CDR3 loop spans 14 amino acids. The ends were cut back, 5 bases at V and 6 bases at J, with 19 bases in the middle. Germline CDR1 reads DFQATT; CDR2 reads SNEGSKA (reference sequence). The CDR3 here is CSARRDTPRDGYTF. In DNA, the CDR3 is TGCAGTGCTCGGCGGGACACCCCCCGGGATGGCTACACCTTC.

This clonotype was detected many times. The chain uses TRBV7-9 and TRBJ2-1; either TRBD1 or TRBD2 may supply D (7 bases each). The closer fit of TRBJ2-5 to the DNA end suggests the J call may be wrong. The CDR3 sequence is 15 residues long. Germline V gene sequence: CDR1 SEHNR, CDR2 FQNEAQ (reference sequence). CDR3 in amino acids: CASSTPHRGGETQYF. CDR3 sequence (DNA): TGTGCCAGCAGCACTCCCCACAGGGGAGGGGAGACCCAGTACTTC.

This clonotype has a count of ten or more. The genes are TRBV6-5 and TRBJ1-2; 8 nucleotides match TRBD1. The CDR3 covers 23 residues. Unmatched junction bases numbered 30, after V lost 2 bases and J lost 4 bases. Germline V lookup: CDR1 MNHEY, CDR2 SVGAGI. CDR3 in amino acids: CASSYRTRLHRDRRPFTFYGYTF. CDR3 nucleotides: TGTGCCAGCAGTTACCGAACCCGACTCCACCGGGACAGGAGACCTTTTACCTTCTATGGCTACACCTTC.

The CDR3 sequence: CASSFLMSSGLTDTQYF. The DNA for the CDR3 is TGTGCCAGCAGCTTTCTGATGTCTAGCGGGTTAACAGATACGCAGTATTTT. V is TRBV7-9 and J is TRBJ2-3; TRBD2 aligns across 8 bases. Germline V lookup: CDR1 SEHNR, CDR2 FQNEAQ (reference sequence). There are 17 residues in the CDR3. The V segment lost 3 bases and the J segment 3 bases; nucleotides outside the gene matches: 11.

Ten or more counts support this clonotype. The CDR3 loop reads CSARGGAFTSPLHF. CDR3 bases: TGCAGTGCTAGGGGGGGGGCTTTCACGTCACCCCTCCACTTT. J is TRBJ1-6 and V is TRBV20-1, with D possibly matching TRBD1 (6 bases). This CDR3 has 14 residues. Germline lookup yields CDR1 DFQATT and CDR2 SNEGSKA (reference sequence). V lost 3 bases, J lost 10 bases, and 16 bases lay in between.

This clonotype has a handful of counts. A much larger clone differs by one base, so this may be a read error. The chain couples TRBV5-5 to TRBJ1-1; perhaps TRBD1 as D (6 bases). Trimming stripped 2 bases from V and 11 bases from J, with 19 bases between. In germline, CDR1 is SGHKS, CDR2 YYEKEE (reference sequence). CDR3 length: 14 residues. CDR3: CASSFGQNPFGAFF. CDR3 in DNA: TGTGCCAGCAGCTTTGGACAGAACCCCTTCGGCGCTTTCTTT.

With regard to this clonotype: A much larger clone sits a single nucleotide away, making a read error possible. The chain uses TRBV20-1 and TRBJ1-5; 8 nucleotides align to TRBD1. This CDR3 is 14 amino acids long. V lost 5 bases to trimming and J lost 2 bases; unmatched junction nucleotides: 5. The V gene's germline CDR1 is DFQATT and CDR2 SNEGSKA (reference sequence). The CDR3 nucleotides read TGCAGTGCTCACAGGGGGGGCGGCAATCAGCCCCAGCATTTT. Amino acids: CSAHRGGGNQPQHF.

This clonotype was found many times. The chain employs TRBV28 and TRBJ1-4; TRBD1 is a possible D gene (5 bases). Trimming took off 3 bases at V and 5 bases at J, with 19 bases between the two ends. This CDR3 has 17 amino acids. Germline V lookup: CDR1 MDHEN, CDR2 SYDVKM. CDR3 residues: CASSLRTAWRGNEKLFF. In DNA form, the CDR3 reads TGTGCCAGCAGTTTGAGGACTGCCTGGAGGGGAAATGAAAAACTGTTTTTT.

This clonotype was seen at least ten times. This chain connects TRBV12-3 or TRBV12-4 to TRBJ1-2, with a weak D call TRBD1 (5 bases). The CDR3 runs to 13 residues. The V end was cut by 6 bases, the J end by 5 bases, with 13 bases between. The CDR3 nucleotides are TGTGCCAGCAGACTCCAGGGATCTTATGGCTACACCTTC. Translating it yields CASRLQGSYGYTF.

This clonotype was seen at least ten times. The J gene is TRBJ2-1, the V gene TRBV7-2, with 8 bases lining up with TRBD2. V shed 8 bases and J 0 bases; nucleotides not matched to a gene: 9. Germline CDR1 and CDR2: SGHTA and FQGNSA. This CDR3 spans 16 amino acids. This CDR3 reads CASRGSGGASYNEQFF. The CDR3 region has the DNA TGTGCCAGCCGGGGGTCGGGGGGGGCCTCCTACAATGAGCAGTTCTTC.

In the case of this clonotype: It is likely a read error, because the conserved phenylalanine at the end of the CDR3 is missing. This chain joins TRBV5-1 and TRBJ2-3; the D is unclear. The V end lost 5 bases, the J end lost 0 bases, and 7 bases lay between the germline ends. Looked up from germline, CDR1 is SGHRS and CDR2 is YFSETQ. This CDR3 region has 13 residues. In nucleotides, the CDR3 is TGCGCCAGCAGGGTTCGGAGCACAGATACGCAGTATTTG. Its protein is CASRVRSTDTQYL.

This clonotype was recorded many times. The V gene is TRBV11-2, the J gene TRBJ1-3; TRBD1 matches 7 bases. CDR1 is SGHAT, CDR2 FQNNGV, per germline. V trimming: 1 base; J trimming: 0 bases; junction bases outside the gene matches: 12. The CDR3 totals 19 residues. CDR3 sequence: CASSLAPRGARNSGNTIYF. In DNA, the CDR3 is TGTGCCAGCAGCTTAGCCCCCAGGGGGGCCCGTAACTCTGGAAACACCATATATTTT.

This clonotype was detected ten times or more. This chain connects TRBV7-9 to TRBJ1-2; no clear D. Per germline, CDR1 SEHNR and CDR2 FQNEAQ (reference sequence). V shed 4 bases and J shed 0 bases, with 15 bases lying between them. The CDR3 runs 16 residues. Here the CDR3 reads CASSSPMGLANYGYTF. The DNA for the CDR3 is TGTGCCAGCAGCTCACCCATGGGATTAGCTAACTATGGCTACACCTTC.

At least ten counts were recorded for this clonotype. The chain joins TRBV7-2 to TRBJ2-3, with TRBD1 matching 8 bases. In germline, CDR1 is SGHTA, CDR2 FQGNSA. The CDR3 runs to 15 residues. Germline trimming cut 4 bases from V and 2 bases from J; bases unmatched to any gene: 5. CDR3: CASSSKTGVTDTQYF. The CDR3 DNA reads TGTGCCAGCAGCTCCAAGACAGGGGTCACAGATACGCAGTATTTT.

Many counts were recorded for this clonotype. J is TRBJ1-1 and V is TRBV12-3 or TRBV12-4, with D possibly being TRBD1 (5 bases). V was pared by 5 bases and J by 1 base, with 23 bases between. This CDR3 is 18 amino acids long. CDR3 bases: TGTGCCAGCAGTGAAGATCTCGGGACTCCCTTAACGAACACTGAAGCTTTCTTT. This translates into CASSEDLGTPLTNTEAFF.

In nucleotides, the CDR3 is TGCGCCAGCAGCCAGGTGCTAGGGGCAGGGGGGCCTATGAACACCGGGGAGCTGTTTTTT. Translating it yields CASSQVLGAGGPMNTGELFF. The gene calls are TRBV4-1 and TRBJ2-2; the D gene is possibly TRBD1 (7 bases). V lost 3 bases and J lost 1, with 24 bases in between. Per germline, CDR1 MGHRA and CDR2 YSYEKL. CDR3 length: 20 residues.

The sample holds many counts of this clonotype. The chain is built from TRBV7-8 and TRBJ1-5; D is uncertain. This CDR3 region has 19 residues. Per the germline V gene, CDR1 is SGHVS and CDR2 is FQNEAQ. Trimming shortened V by 1 base and J by 0 bases, and 19 bases separated the two germline ends. CDR3 sequence: CASSLVSPLEPYSNQPQHF. The CDR3 DNA sequence: TGTGCCAGCAGCTTAGTTAGTCCGCTGGAACCTTATAGCAATCAGCCCCAGCATTTT. Together with reference TRBV7-8 and TRBJ1-5, the CDR3 gives the full variable domain: GAGVSQSPRYKVAKRGQDVALRCDPISGHVSLFWYQQALGQGPEFLTYFQNEAQLDKSGLPSDRFFAERPEGSVSTLKIQRTQQEDSAVYLCASSLVSPLEPYSNQPQHFGDGTRLSIL.

This clonotype turned up a few times. V is TRBV6-5 and J is TRBJ1-4; D uncertain. This CDR3 region has 12 residues. CDR1 is MNHEY, CDR2 SVGAGI, per germline. V gave up 2 bases and J gave up 10 bases, with 8 bases separating them. CDR3 DNA: TGTGCCAGCAGTTACCTGACGGGAAAACTGTTTTTT. Translating gives CASSYLTGKLFF.

The table lists this clonotype with many counts. The gene calls are TRBV4-1 and TRBJ1-1; D ambiguous. CDR1 is MGHRA and CDR2 is YSYEKL in the germline V gene. Trimming stripped 2 bases from V and 5 bases from J, with 15 bases between. This CDR3 contains 15 residues. The CDR3 DNA sequence: TGCGCCAGCAGCCAAACGTTTCCAGGAAGGACTGAAGCTTTCTTT. The encoded protein is CASSQTFPGRTEAFF.

The chain is built from TRBV14 and TRBJ1-1; D unclear. Deletions cut 3 bases from V and 4 bases from J, with 12 bases between. The CDR3 is 14 residues long. Germline values: CDR1 SGHDN, CDR2 FVKESK. CDR3 sequence: CASSHWIEGTEAFF. The CDR3 coding sequence is TGTGCCAGCAGCCACTGGATTGAGGGCACTGAAGCTTTCTTT.

This clonotype was observed at least ten times. This chain connects TRBV27 to TRBJ2-7, with 8 bases lining up with TRBD2. The germline V gene has CDR1 MNHEY and CDR2 SMNVEV (reference sequence). V lost 6 bases, J lost 7 bases, and 8 bases stayed unmatched. The CDR3 spans 13 residues. CDR3 amino acids: CASRSGGAGEQYF. The CDR3, as DNA: TGTGCCAGCAGATCGGGGGGGGCAGGTGAGCAGTACTTC.

This clonotype was picked up many times. The junction shows a germline mismatch at one end, possibly a read error. This rearrangement joins TRBV4-3 to TRBJ1-1; TRBD1 matches 7 bases. The CDR3 runs to 13 residues. In germline, CDR1 is LGHNA, CDR2 YSLEER. The CDR3 DNA is TGTGCCAGCAGCTCACGACAGGGATCTGAAGCTTTCTTT. Its translation is CASSSRQGSEAFF.

V usage is TRBV6-2 or TRBV6-3 and J usage is TRBJ1-6; D gene ambiguous. The V gene's germline CDR1 is MNHEY and CDR2 SVGEGT. With 5 bases removed from V and 7 bases from J, the gap between germline ends came to 12 bases. This CDR3 contains 14 residues. The CDR3 sequence: CASSNTGWNSPLHF. The CDR3 DNA is TGTGCCAGCAGTAATACCGGGTGGAATTCACCCCTCCACTTT.